A selection of T cell receptor beta chains follows, all from one sample in a study of OX40 agonist ivuxolimab in advanced cancers. The data were produced by immunoSEQ multiplex PCR, yet TCRdb's version contains in-frame clones alone and is incomplete. The data show more than 60,000 clones, roughly 86% seen once. Sequences were derived from CD4+ or CD8+ T cells sorted from blood, sampled in a trial of the OX40 agonist ivuxolimab. The receptor source for this set is an adult with an advanced solid tumor such as melanoma, head and neck, liver or kidney cancer. CDR3s include the opening cysteine and the closing phenylalanine or tryptophan. The order of the fields is clone size, J gene, V gene, D gene, CDR3 DNA, CDR3 protein. A D gene is named only where the DNA matches it firmly. Size is stated for part of the rows, as once, few or many counts, or as a class when the clone is expanded.

size: .; J: TRBJ2-5; V: TRBV7-2; D: .; DNA: TGTGCCAGCACCGCACGTTTCGAGACCCAGTACTTC; CDR3: CASTARFETQYF
size: few; J: TRBJ1-1; V: TRBV25-1; D: TRBD1; DNA: TGTGCCAGCAGTGAAATCAGGGGGGCAGCTTTCTTT; CDR3: CASSEIRGAAFF
size: .; J: TRBJ2-1; V: TRBV5-1; D: .; DNA: TGCGCCAGCAGCTCCCAGCCAAGCTCCTACAATGAGCAGTTCTTC; CDR3: CASSSQPSSYNEQFF
size: .; J: TRBJ2-1; V: TRBV9; D: TRBD2; DNA: TGTGCCAGCAGCTCCGGGGGGGCGAGCTCCTACAATGAGCAGTTCTTC; CDR3: CASSSGGASSYNEQFF
size: few; J: TRBJ1-5; V: TRBV7-2; D: .; DNA: TGTGCCAGCAGCTTAGGACCGGGCTTCAATCAGCCCCAGCATTTT; CDR3: CASSLGPGFNQPQHF
size: .; J: TRBJ1-6; V: TRBV18; D: .; DNA: TGTGCCAGCTCCTCCCGGGAGGCCTCCTATAATTCACCCCTCCACTTT; CDR3: CASSSREASYNSPLHF
size: .; J: TRBJ1-1; V: TRBV10-3; D: .; DNA: TGTGCCATCAGTGAGTGGCAGGGAAGCACTGAAGCTTTCTTT; CDR3: CAISEWQGSTEAFF
size: .; J: TRBJ1-2; V: TRBV7-9; D: TRBD1; DNA: TGTGCCAGCAGCCGGGAGCAGGGGGCGAACTATGGCTACACCTTC; CDR3: CASSREQGANYGYTF
size: once; J: TRBJ2-1; V: TRBV10-1; D: TRBD1; DNA: TGCGCCAGCAGTAAGGGACAGGCTTACAATGAGCAGTTCTTC; CDR3: CASSKGQAYNEQFF
size: .; J: TRBJ1-2; V: TRBV14; D: .; DNA: TGTGCCAGCAGCCAAGGGCACCCGAAGAGCTACACCTTC; CDR3: CASSQGHPKSYTF
size: .; J: TRBJ2-3; V: TRBV2; D: TRBD2; DNA: TGTGCCAGCACGGGGAGGGGCACAGATACGCAGTATTTT; CDR3: CASTGRGTDTQYF
size: .; J: TRBJ2-5; V: TRBV5-5; D: .; DNA: TGTGCCAGCAGCTTAAAAGGGGGAGGAGAGACCCAGTACTTC; CDR3: CASSLKGGGETQYF
size: once; J: TRBJ2-1; V: TRBV7-2; D: TRBD2; DNA: TGTGCCAGCAGCTTGTACGGTAGCGGGGGGGTTTACTCCTACAATGAGCAGTTCTTC; CDR3: CASSLYGSGGVYSYNEQFF
size: .; J: TRBJ1-4; V: TRBV18; D: TRBD1; DNA: TGTGCCAGCTCACTTTACAGGGGGCGCGGTGAAAAACTGTTTTTT; CDR3: CASSLYRGRGEKLFF
size: .; J: TRBJ1-1; V: TRBV7-2; D: .; DNA: TGTGCCAGCAGCTTAATGATGATTGGCAGGGGCGCTGAAGCTTTCTTT; CDR3: CASSLMMIGRGAEAFF
size: .; J: TRBJ1-3; V: TRBV5-1; D: .; DNA: TGCGCCAGCAGCTCGGGGACTACTGGAAACACCATATATTTT; CDR3: CASSSGTTGNTIYF
size: .; J: TRBJ1-4; V: TRBV30; D: .; DNA: TGTGCCTGGAAAGGGACAACTCCGGGAAAACTGTTTTTT; CDR3: CAWKGTTPGKLFF
size: .; J: TRBJ1-6; V: TRBV6-1; D: .; DNA: TGTGCCAGCAGTGACGGACCCCACCTGGGTAATTCACCCCTCCACTTT; CDR3: CASSDGPHLGNSPLHF
size: .; J: TRBJ1-4; V: TRBV5-1; D: .; DNA: TGCGCCAGCAGCATTACCTTATCGGAAAAACTGTTTTTT; CDR3: CASSITLSEKLFF
size: once; J: TRBJ1-1; V: TRBV6-5; D: .; DNA: TGTGCCAGCAGTTACGCCGGGCCCGGTGAAGCTTTCTTT; CDR3: CASSYAGPGEAFF
size: .; J: TRBJ1-5; V: TRBV6-1; D: TRBD1; DNA: TGTGCCAGCAGGGACAGGAGGGATCAGCCCCAGCATTTT; CDR3: CASRDRRDQPQHF
size: .; J: TRBJ1-1; V: TRBV6-1; D: .; DNA: TGTGCCAGCGGTCGGAACACTGAAGCTTTCTTT; CDR3: CASGRNTEAFF
size: .; J: TRBJ1-2; V: TRBV7-9; D: .; DNA: TGTGCCAGCAGCCCGCCACAGGGCTTCACGTCGGGCTACACCTTC; CDR3: CASSPPQGFTSGYTF
size: .; J: TRBJ2-1; V: TRBV13; D: .; DNA: TGTGCCAGCAGCCCCTGGCCAGGGGGGGTTACCAATGAGCAGTTCTTC; CDR3: CASSPWPGGVTNEQFF
size: .; J: TRBJ1-1; V: TRBV18; D: .; DNA: TGTGCCAGCTCACTGGGGGCCACTGAAGCTTTCTTT; CDR3: CASSLGATEAFF
size: .; J: TRBJ1-3; V: TRBV14; D: .; DNA: TGTGCCAGTAAAGGGGAACTCTCTGGAAACACCATATATTTT; CDR3: CASKGELSGNTIYF
size: .; J: TRBJ2-4; V: TRBV7-2; D: .; DNA: TGTGCCAGCAGCTTCGGGACACAAGCCAAAAACATTCAGTACTTC; CDR3: CASSFGTQAKNIQYF
size: .; J: TRBJ1-1; V: TRBV27; D: TRBD1; DNA: TGTGCCAGCAGTTCCCCGACAGGGGGGCACACTGAAGCTTTCTTT; CDR3: CASSSPTGGHTEAFF
size: .; J: TRBJ1-2; V: TRBV5-1; D: TRBD1; DNA: TGCGCCAGCAGCTCGGGACAGGGGATCTACTATGGCTACACCTTC; CDR3: CASSSGQGIYYGYTF
size: .; J: TRBJ2-3; V: TRBV2; D: .; DNA: TGTGCCAGCAGCGGGGACACCACAGATACGCAGTATTTT; CDR3: CASSGDTTDTQYF
size: .; J: TRBJ2-5; V: TRBV14; D: .; DNA: TGTGCCAGCAGCCAAGATCGTCCGGGGGTCCAAGAGACCCAGTACTTC; CDR3: CASSQDRPGVQETQYF
size: .; J: TRBJ2-2; V: TRBV7-7; D: .; DNA: TGTGCTAGCAGCATGGCAAGCGGATCGAACACCGGGGAGCTGTTTTTT; CDR3: CASSMASGSNTGELFF
size: .; J: TRBJ2-1; V: TRBV6-5; D: TRBD1; DNA: TGTGCCAGCAGTTCACGACAGGGGGCCGATTATGAGCAGTTCTTC; CDR3: CASSSRQGADYEQFF
size: .; J: TRBJ2-7; V: TRBV4-2; D: TRBD2; DNA: TGTGCCAGCAGCCAAGGGGGCGGGGGGGAACCCTACGAGCAGTACTTC; CDR3: CASSQGGGGEPYEQYF
size: .; J: TRBJ1-4; V: TRBV5-8; D: .; DNA: TGTGCCAGCAGCCCCTCGGGGAGGGGGAGTGAAAAACTGTTTTTT; CDR3: CASSPSGRGSEKLFF
size: .; J: TRBJ2-1; V: TRBV5-1; D: TRBD1; DNA: TGCGCCAGCAGTCCAGGACAGGCCGTCAATGAGCAGTTCTTC; CDR3: CASSPGQAVNEQFF
size: once; J: TRBJ1-3; V: TRBV7-2; D: TRBD1; DNA: TGTGCCAGCAGCTTAGCAGGGACAGGAGGTCACACCATATATTTT; CDR3: CASSLAGTGGHTIYF
size: .; J: TRBJ2-6; V: TRBV5-1; D: .; DNA: TGCGCCAGCAGCTCTGGCGGGGCATCTGGGGCCAACGTCCTGACTTTC; CDR3: CASSSGGASGANVLTF